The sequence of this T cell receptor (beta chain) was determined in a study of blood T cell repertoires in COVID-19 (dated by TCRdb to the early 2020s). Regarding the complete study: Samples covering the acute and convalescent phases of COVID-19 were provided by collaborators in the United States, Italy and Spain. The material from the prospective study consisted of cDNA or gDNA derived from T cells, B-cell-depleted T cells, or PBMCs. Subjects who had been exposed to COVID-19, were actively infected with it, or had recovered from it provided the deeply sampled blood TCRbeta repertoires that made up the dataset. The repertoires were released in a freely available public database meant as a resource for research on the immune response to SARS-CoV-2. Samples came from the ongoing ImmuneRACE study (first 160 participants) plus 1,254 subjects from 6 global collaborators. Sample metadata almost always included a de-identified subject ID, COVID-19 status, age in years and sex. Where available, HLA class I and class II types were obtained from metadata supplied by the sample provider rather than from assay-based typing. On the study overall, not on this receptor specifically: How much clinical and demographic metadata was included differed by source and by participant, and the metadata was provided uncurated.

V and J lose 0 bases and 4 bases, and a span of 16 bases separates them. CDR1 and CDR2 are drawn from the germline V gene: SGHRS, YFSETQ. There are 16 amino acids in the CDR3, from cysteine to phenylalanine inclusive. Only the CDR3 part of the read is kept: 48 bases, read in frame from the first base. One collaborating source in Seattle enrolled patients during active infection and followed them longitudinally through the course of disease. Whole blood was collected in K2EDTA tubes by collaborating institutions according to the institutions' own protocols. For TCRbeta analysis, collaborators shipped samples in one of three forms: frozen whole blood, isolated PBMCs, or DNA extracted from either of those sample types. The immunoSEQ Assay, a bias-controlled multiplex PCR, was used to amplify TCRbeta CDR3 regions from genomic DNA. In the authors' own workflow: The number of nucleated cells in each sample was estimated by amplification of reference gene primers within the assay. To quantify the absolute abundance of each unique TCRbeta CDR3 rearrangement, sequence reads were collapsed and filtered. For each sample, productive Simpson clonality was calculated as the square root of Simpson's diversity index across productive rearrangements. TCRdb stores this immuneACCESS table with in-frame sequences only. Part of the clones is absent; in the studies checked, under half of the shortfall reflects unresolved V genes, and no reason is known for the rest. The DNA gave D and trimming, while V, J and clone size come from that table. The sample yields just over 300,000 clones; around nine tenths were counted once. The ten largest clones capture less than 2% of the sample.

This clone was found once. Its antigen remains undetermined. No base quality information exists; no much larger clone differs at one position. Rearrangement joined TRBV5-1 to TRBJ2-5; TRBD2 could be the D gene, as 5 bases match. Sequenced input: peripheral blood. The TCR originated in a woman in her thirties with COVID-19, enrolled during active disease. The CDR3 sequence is CASSLVAGHVAETQYF. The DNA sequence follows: TGCGCCAGCAGCTTGGTGGCGGGCCACGTCGCAGAGACCCAGTACTTC.